The rows below give T cell receptor beta chains drawn from one sample of a study of blood T cell repertoires in COVID-19. Here immunoSEQ multiplex PCR was the method, and the copy in TCRdb shows in-frame clones only, minus some. The table lists about 76,000 clones, around 88% of them singletons. Sequencing was carried out using peripheral blood. The receptor source for this set is a human donor in a cohort sampled during active COVID-19. Each CDR3 is given with its conserved first and last residue. A D gene is named only where the DNA matches it firmly.

TRBJ2-3 | TRBV9 | - | CASSTGPSGAQYF
TRBJ2-7 | TRBV6-5 | TRBD2 | CASSTTSGEHYEQYF
TRBJ2-7 | TRBV7-2 | - | CASSLASTSSYEQYF
TRBJ2-5 | TRBV3-1/TRBV3-2 | TRBD1 | CASSQDTGVGGETQYF
TRBJ2-7 | TRBV21-1 | - | CASSKDPLAPEHRGPYEQYF
TRBJ2-1 | TRBV18 | TRBD1 | CASSPGTGANEQFF
TRBJ1-1 | TRBV6-6 | - | CASRKENQNTEAFF
TRBJ1-1 | TRBV7-8 | - | CASSLRLEENTEAFF
TRBJ1-6 | TRBV7-2 | TRBD1 | CASSPRTGSNNSPLHF
TRBJ2-7 | TRBV5-4 | TRBD2 | CASSFRPGTRVAPNEQYF
TRBJ2-7 | TRBV7-9 | - | CASSNRDTYEQYF
TRBJ2-1 | TRBV3-1/TRBV3-2 | - | CASSQDRGSYNEQFF
TRBJ2-3 | TRBV2 | - | CASSLPSDTQYF
TRBJ2-5 | TRBV5-1 | TRBD2 | CASSRLPSGVNQETQYF
TRBJ1-5 | TRBV6-5 | - | CASSKWGDNQPQHF
TRBJ1-1 | TRBV3-1/TRBV3-2 | - | CASSQGANTEAFF
TRBJ2-6 | TRBV7-6 | TRBD1 | CASSFGQGRSGANVLTF
TRBJ1-1 | TRBV6-6 | TRBD1 | CASLDRGRSATEAFF
TRBJ2-1 | TRBV5-5 | - | CASSFHRETNEQFF
TRBJ1-1 | TRBV6-5 | - | CASIHRLLMNTEAFF
TRBJ1-2 | TRBV5-6 | - | CASSVQGGSYGYTF
TRBJ1-2 | TRBV5-5 | - | CASKVGAFYGYTF
TRBJ1-6 | TRBV5-6 | TRBD1 | CASSLQTGALNSPLHF
TRBJ2-3 | TRBV5-4 | TRBD2 | CASSSGLAGGDTQYF
TRBJ1-4 | TRBV28 | - | CASSRVSRAGEKLFF
TRBJ2-3 | TRBV3-1/TRBV3-2 | - | CASSQRDGGTQYF
TRBJ2-6 | TRBV28 | - | CASSILDRSGANVLTF
TRBJ2-3 | TRBV27 | - | CASSFADTDTQYF
TRBJ1-2 | TRBV7-9 | TRBD1 | CASSRPETGDGYTF
TRBJ1-2 | TRBV11-2 | - | CASSLGQGGYTF
TRBJ2-2 | TRBV6-2/TRBV6-3 | TRBD1 | CASSLQGANTGELFF
TRBJ2-1 | TRBV4-3 | TRBD2 | CASSQLTRAGGQGEQFF
TRBJ1-2 | TRBV6-5 | TRBD1 | CASSRGGQGPGYTF
TRBJ2-3 | TRBV30 | TRBD1 | CAWGSTGGTDTQYF
TRBJ2-7 | TRBV27 | TRBD1 | CASSYDRDYEQYF
TRBJ2-1 | TRBV19 | TRBD2 | CASSIPFGVAGGHRNEQFF
TRBJ1-2 | TRBV7-6 | - | CASSLLGEDSLEGYTF
TRBJ1-2 | TRBV15 | - | CATSRDVWTSAPHYGYTF
TRBJ2-5 | TRBV2 | - | CASSQPVGGGGETQYF
TRBJ2-1 | TRBV5-6 | - | CASSSTEGNEQFF